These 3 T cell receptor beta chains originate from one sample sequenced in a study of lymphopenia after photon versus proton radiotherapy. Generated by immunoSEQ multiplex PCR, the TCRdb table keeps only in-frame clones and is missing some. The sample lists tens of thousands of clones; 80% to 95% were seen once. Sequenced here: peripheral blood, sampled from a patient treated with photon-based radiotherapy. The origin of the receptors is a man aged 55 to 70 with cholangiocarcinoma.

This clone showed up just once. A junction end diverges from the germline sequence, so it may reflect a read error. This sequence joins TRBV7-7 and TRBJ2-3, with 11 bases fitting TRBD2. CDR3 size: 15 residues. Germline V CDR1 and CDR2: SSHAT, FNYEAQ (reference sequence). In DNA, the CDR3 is TGTGCTAGCAGCTCGACTAGCGGGATGACAGATACGCAGTATTTT. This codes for CASSSTSGMTDTQYF.

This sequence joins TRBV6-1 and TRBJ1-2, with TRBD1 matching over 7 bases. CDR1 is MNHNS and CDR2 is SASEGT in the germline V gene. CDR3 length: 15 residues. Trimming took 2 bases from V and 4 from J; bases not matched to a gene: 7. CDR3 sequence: CASSEQQGTSYGYTF. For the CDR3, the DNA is TGTGCCAGCAGTGAACAACAGGGGACCAGCTATGGCTACACCTTC.

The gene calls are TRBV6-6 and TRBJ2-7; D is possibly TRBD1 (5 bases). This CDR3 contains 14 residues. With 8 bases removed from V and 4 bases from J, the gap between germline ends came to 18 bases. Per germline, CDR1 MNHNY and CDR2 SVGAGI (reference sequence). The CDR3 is CASQNRKGAYEQYF. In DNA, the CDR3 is TGTGCCAGCCAGAATCGTAAAGGGGCTTACGAGCAGTACTTC.